A selection of T cell receptor beta chains follows, all from one sample in a study of long-term antiretroviral therapy in people with HIV. Method: immunoSEQ multiplex PCR; TCRdb's copy keeps in-frame clones and lacks some. The sample shows about 9,700 clones, around 75% of them seen only once. The sample in question was unsorted PBMCs, obtained 1.8 years before starting antiretroviral therapy. The receptors stem from a man aged 35-49 years with HIV. The CDR3 runs from the conserved cysteine through the conserved F or W. Clone size is stated in some rows and not others, as once, few, many or a class when expanded.

v_call,clone_size,j_call,cdr3_length,cdr3_aa
TRBV11-1,NA,TRBJ2-7,15,CASSLERTAGYEQYF
TRBV21-1,NA,TRBJ1-4,15,CASSLGQGMCGKLFF
TRBV10-2,large,TRBJ2-6,18,CASSEDPSGGSGANVLTF
TRBV9,NA,TRBJ2-2,11,CASSLTGELFF
TRBV25-1,NA,TRBJ2-7,16,CASSLRQGFSSYEQYF
TRBV18,NA,TRBJ1-2,16,CASSPKGKADSYGYTF
TRBV10-2,few,TRBJ1-6,14,CASNPGGFGSPLHF
TRBV12-5,NA,TRBJ2-3,15,CASGLSSSRGITQYF
TRBV7-9,NA,TRBJ1-1,15,CASSSNDREDTEAFF
TRBV18,NA,TRBJ1-2,15,CASSPVAGPDYGYTF
TRBV5-1,once,TRBJ1-1,14,CASGSTGGNTEAFF
TRBV11-1,few,TRBJ1-1,13,CASSTDRNTEAFF
TRBV5-4,few,TRBJ1-2,13,CASTLGGLGGYTF
TRBV6-5,NA,TRBJ1-6,13,CASSYSRGSPLHF
TRBV11-2,NA,TRBJ2-7,16,CASSLDRQAGGYEQYF
TRBV5-6,few,TRBJ2-7,18,CASSGAAPGQGRSYEQYF
TRBV5-4,few,TRBJ2-7,14,CASSFRTGAYEQYF
TRBV6-5,NA,TRBJ2-7,14,CASRSASGGYEQYF
TRBV27,medium-sized,TRBJ2-7,14,CASSFGKSSYEQYF
TRBV5-6,NA,TRBJ2-3,13,CASSVTGTDTQYF
TRBV5-6,NA,TRBJ1-4,15,CASSQIPDGNEKLFF
TRBV10-3,NA,TRBJ1-3,17,CAISESTSSGVGNTIYF
TRBV9,NA,TRBJ2-1,16,CASSVEGRSSYNEQFF
TRBV4-1,NA,TRBJ2-7,15,CASSQRTGENYEQYF
TRBV4-1,NA,TRBJ2-1,17,CASSPGIRGRSYNEQFF
TRBV10-3,NA,TRBJ2-3,17,CAISESSGGGAGDTQYF
TRBV5-5,NA,TRBJ2-7,14,CASGVGLEAYEQYF
TRBV18,NA,TRBJ2-7,14,CASSLTGGEDEQYF
TRBV7-9,NA,TRBJ2-3,14,CATSGGPVTDTQYF
TRBV30,NA,TRBJ1-4,13,CAGYRGREEKLFF
TRBV6-5,NA,TRBJ1-1,13,CASGRKTNTEAFF
TRBV10-2,once,TRBJ1-1,16,CASSERNRGHGAEAFF
TRBV30,NA,TRBJ1-2,11,CASKTDYGYTF
TRBV2,once,TRBJ1-1,14,CASSSRAQGTEAFF
TRBV2,few,TRBJ1-2,14,CASSEDRAGYGYTF
TRBV5-1,few,TRBJ1-5,16,CASSLGPGGLNQPQHF
TRBV2,few,TRBJ1-1,14,CASKLGAIDPEAFF
TRBV6-5,NA,TRBJ2-3,15,CASSYIGTSTDTQYF
TRBV9,NA,TRBJ1-5,15,CASSSGDNSNQPQHF
TRBV13,NA,TRBJ1-1,15,CASSTSITGGTEAFF
TRBV7-6,NA,TRBJ2-5,14,CASSPGTGGETQYF
TRBV29-1,few,TRBJ1-2,13,CSVDRDRRGGYTF
TRBV6-5,NA,TRBJ1-1,14,CASRSGQGNTEAFF
TRBV10-3,few,TRBJ1-1,16,CAISESSGTENTEAFF
TRBV9,NA,TRBJ2-3,16,CASSGTGGMSTDTQYF
TRBV23-1,NA,TRBJ2-7,16,CASSHPRQGSSYEQYF
TRBV12-5,NA,TRBJ1-2,15,CASGPTPYRVGGYTF
TRBV7-2,NA,TRBJ1-5,15,CASSLRQGGNQPQHF
TRBV30,NA,TRBJ1-1,13,CAWSVQDETEAFF
TRBV11-1,NA,TRBJ1-5,16,CASNNQGAYSNQPQHF
TRBV4-1,NA,TRBJ1-4,15,CASSRVAQLNEKLFF
TRBV6-5,NA,TRBJ2-3,14,CASSSTGGTDTQYF
TRBV18,NA,TRBJ2-3,12,CASSAITDTQYF
TRBV29-1,NA,TRBJ2-4,12,CSVVGLENIQYF